A few counts support the clone carrying this T cell receptor (beta chain). The antigen is not known. V lost 2 bases to trimming and J lost 5 bases, with 13 bases between them. The V gene's germline CDR1 is SNHLY and CDR2 FYNNEI. The CDR3 extends over 16 amino acids. What was sequenced were expressed TCRB transcripts, since all of the isolated RNA had been reverse transcribed. TCRdb's table, derived via immunoSEQ multiplex PCR, lists solely in-frame clones and lacks some. The data hold hundreds of thousands of clones, with around an eighth observed a single time. The data were taken from a study of beta chain features in type 1 diabetes. Regarding the study as a whole: Among type 1 diabetes patients, VDJ junctions had fewer insertions and more deletions. Shortening that was moderate but significant affected the TCRB CDR3s of Type 1 diabetes patients in all four CD4+ subsets.

Input material: naive CD4+ T cells from blood. This chain links TRBV2 with TRBJ1-6; D remains unclear. The clonotype originates from a young man with type 1 diabetes. The CDR3 loop reads CASSEPPATDNSPLHF. CDR3 in DNA: TGTGCCAGCAGTGAACCTCCTGCTACGGATAATTCACCCCTCCACTTT.